A single sample gave rise to the 23 T cell receptor beta chains below, sequenced in a study of identical twins (dated by TCRdb to the mid-2010s). Receptor amplification or capture employed 5' RACE. The instrument was an Illumina HiSeq 2000. TCRdb reprocessing: public reads trimmed at Q25 with fastp, clones called with MiXCR, in-frame beta chains kept. CDR3 protein sequences are deduplicated, and each keeps its most common genes and DNA. Counted in this sample were around 570,000 distinct CDR3 sequences; around 9.6% of them appeared once. The ten most abundant clones make up 2.5% to 3% of the sample. These data were also filed under a second study, of yellow fever vaccine responses in identical twins.

Sequencing input: PBMCs. These receptors all stem from a woman aged 18-29 years in good health.

This clonotype showed up just a few times. The chain carries TRBV5-6 and TRBJ2-2, with D perhaps TRBD2 (6 bases). Germline CDR1 is SGHDT and CDR2 is YYEEEE. V lost 7 bases to trimming and J lost 6 bases, with 22 bases between them. This CDR3 spans 16 amino acids. CDR3 region: CASGPGLAGSPGELFF. CDR3 sequence (DNA): TGTGCCAGCGGCCCCGGACTCGCGGGATCCCCCGGGGAGCTGTTTTTT.

In this sample, this clonotype turned up a few times. The chain joins TRBV6-2 or TRBV6-3 to TRBJ2-1, with 9 positions matching TRBD1. The CDR3 consists of 15 residues. CDR1 and CDR2 (germline): MNHEY, SVGEGT. Trimming took 2 bases from V and 4 from J; bases not matched to a gene: 3. The CDR3 sequence: CASSYGTGFYNEQFF. CDR3 in DNA: TGTGCCAGCAGTTACGGGACAGGGTTTTACAATGAGCAGTTCTTC.

The chain is built from TRBV4-2 and TRBJ1-2; D might be TRBD1 (6 bases). CDR3 length: 16 amino acids. Trimming shortened V by 0 bases and J by 0 bases, and 11 bases separated the two germline ends. Germline V gene lookup returns CDR1 LGHNA and CDR2 YNFKEQ. The CDR3 protein is CASSQDPGAPNYGYTF. The CDR3 coding sequence is TGTGCCAGCAGCCAAGACCCGGGGGCCCCTAACTATGGCTACACCTTC.

The V call is TRBV7-6, the J call TRBJ2-7; D gene ambiguous. The CDR3 totals 15 residues. The V gene lost 0 bases and the J gene lost 6 bases, with 15 bases spanning the gap. Germline CDR1 reads SGHVS; CDR2 reads FNYEAQ. CDR3 sequence: CASSLASPLSSEQYF. CDR3 nucleotides: TGTGCCAGCAGCTTAGCGTCCCCCTTATCTTCCGAGCAGTACTTC.

This clonotype has just a few counts. V gene TRBV7-2 combines with J gene TRBJ2-4; D is perhaps TRBD1 (5 bases). V lost 1 base and J 0 bases, leaving 10 bases between the germline ends. CDR1 SGHTA and CDR2 FQGNSA come from the germline V gene. The CDR3 is 16 residues long. The CDR3 loop reads CASSLDRSVAKNIQYF. DNA for the CDR3: TGTGCCAGCAGCTTAGACAGGTCCGTAGCCAAAAACATTCAGTACTTC.

The chain links TRBV28 to TRBJ2-5, with 11 positions matching TRBD2. The ends lost 9 bases at V and 2 bases at J; junction bases unmatched: 8. Germline values: CDR1 MDHEN, CDR2 SYDVKM. The length of the CDR3 is 15 residues. The DNA for the CDR3 is TGTGCCAGTACGATGGGACTAGCGGAACAAGAGACCCAGTACTTC. This codes for CASTMGLAEQETQYF.

This chain connects TRBV20-1 to TRBJ2-7, with 9 bases lining up with TRBD2. CDR3 length: 15 residues. Losses at the gene ends were 0 bases for V and 2 bases for J; bases not matched to a gene: 5. The germline gives CDR1 DFQATT, CDR2 SNEGSKA (reference sequence). The CDR3 DNA reads as TGCAGTGCTAGAGATAGGCGACTAGCGGCCTACGAGCAGTACTTC. Translation: CSARDRRLAAYEQYF.

This clonotype was picked up a small number of times. The chain is built from TRBV19 and TRBJ2-7; D assignment may be TRBD1 or TRBD2 (5 bases each). V gave up 4 bases and J gave up 3 bases, with 10 bases separating them. The CDR3 runs 13 residues. Germline V CDR1 and CDR2: LNHDA, SQIVND (reference sequence). CDR3 loop: CASSRDQGYEQYF. The CDR3 DNA reads TGTGCCAGTAGTAGGGACCAAGGCTACGAGCAGTACTTC.

This sequence joins TRBV20-1 and TRBJ2-3, with 15 positions matching TRBD2. This CDR3 is 19 amino acids long. The V gene's germline CDR1 is DFQATT and CDR2 SNEGSKA (reference sequence). Losses at the gene ends were 4 bases for V and 6 bases for J; bases not matched to a gene: 17. CDR3 loop: CSAKSGLAGGFSFLDTQYF. Here the CDR3 DNA reads TGCAGTGCTAAGTCGGGACTAGCGGGAGGTTTTTCCTTTTTGGATACGCAGTATTTT.

This clonotype was detected ten times or more. The chain employs TRBV6-1 and TRBJ2-7, with 13 bases identical to TRBD2. The CDR3 has 14 amino acids. The V and J ends lost 6 bases and 5 bases, in that order; junction bases with no gene match: 4. Germline V gives CDR1 MNHNS, CDR2 SASEGT. This chain's CDR3 is CASRSGLAGNEQYF. CDR3 bases: TGTGCCAGCAGATCGGGACTAGCGGGAAACGAGCAGTACTTC.

This clonotype appeared a few times. This sequence joins TRBV20-1 and TRBJ1-2, with 8 bases identical to TRBD1. Germline CDR1 DFQATT, CDR2 SNEGSKA (reference sequence). Trimming removed 0 bases from V and 4 bases from J; junction bases left unmatched: 7. There are 15 residues in the CDR3. As DNA, the CDR3 is TGCAGTGCTAGAGATGGCGGACAGGGCCGCTATGGCTACACCTTC. Residues: CSARDGGQGRYGYTF.

The sample holds a few counts of this clonotype. The chain combines TRBV7-8 with TRBJ2-1, with D possibly being TRBD2 (6 bases). CDR1 and CDR2 (germline): SGHVS, FQNEAQ. The CDR3 totals 14 residues. V was cut by 3 bases and J by 6 bases, with 12 bases left in between. The chain's CDR3 is CASSLGGRVNEQFF. For the CDR3, the DNA is TGTGCCAGCAGCTTGGGGGGAAGGGTCAATGAGCAGTTCTTC. Together with reference TRBV7-8 and TRBJ2-1, the CDR3 gives the full variable domain: GAGVSQSPRYKVAKRGQDVALRCDPISGHVSLFWYQQALGQGPEFLTYFQNEAQLDKSGLPSDRFFAERPEGSVSTLKIQRTQQEDSAVYLCASSLGGRVNEQFFGPGTRLTVL.

In this sample, this clonotype turned up a few times. The chain is built from TRBV7-9 and TRBJ1-4; weak D call: TRBD1 (6 bases). This CDR3 has 16 amino acids. Trimming stripped 1 base from V and 2 bases from J, with 11 bases between. The germline gives CDR1 SEHNR, CDR2 FQNEAQ (reference sequence). The DNA of the CDR3 is TGTGCCAGCAGCTTAGGGGGAGGACAGACTAATGAAAAACTGTTTTTT. Protein sequence: CASSLGGGQTNEKLFF.

The rearrangement uses TRBV7-9 and TRBJ2-7, with D possibly matching TRBD2 (7 bases). The CDR3 sequence is 15 residues long. Trimming took 7 bases from V and 2 from J, leaving 18 bases between them. CDR1 and CDR2 (germline): SEHNR, FQNEAQ (reference sequence). In DNA form, the CDR3 reads TGTGCCAGCACCAATTTGGGGGGGCCTACCTACGAGCAGTACTTC. It specifies CASTNLGGPTYEQYF.

This clonotype occurred many times. The V gene is TRBV4-3, the J gene TRBJ2-5; D call uncertain. CDR1 is LGHNA and CDR2 is YSLEER in the germline V gene. CDR3 length equals 12 residues. V was shortened by 0 bases and J by 6 bases, with 5 bases between the two germline ends. Here the CDR3 reads CASSQDGKTQYF. The CDR3 region has the DNA TGCGCCAGCAGCCAAGATGGAAAGACCCAGTACTTC.

This clonotype was seen a handful of times. The chain links TRBV6-5 to TRBJ2-3, with TRBD1 as a possible D gene (6 bases). V shed 6 bases and J shed 4 bases, with 23 bases lying between them. The germline V gene has CDR1 MNHEY and CDR2 SVGAGI. The CDR3 runs 17 residues. The CDR3 coding sequence is TGTGCCAGCAGATTACAATCAGGGGCGGGTAGGGCAGATACGCAGTATTTT. Translating gives CASRLQSGAGRADTQYF.

In this sample, this clonotype turned up many times. The CDR3 here is CASSLAGGTYDSGNTIYF. CDR3 sequence (DNA): TGTGCCAGCAGCTTAGCCGGGGGGACCTACGACTCTGGAAACACCATATATTTT. The chain joins TRBV11-1 to TRBJ1-3; D is perhaps TRBD1 (5 bases). The V end lost 0 bases, the J end lost 0 bases, and 15 bases lay between the germline ends. The CDR3 is 18 amino acids. CDR1 is SGHAT, CDR2 FQDESV, per germline (reference sequence). Combining the CDR3 with reference TRBV11-1 and TRBJ1-3 gives the whole variable domain EAEVAQSPRYKITEKSQAVAFWCDPISGHATLYWYRQILGQGPELLVQFQDESVVDDSQLPKDRFSAERLKGVDSTLKIQPAELGDSAMYLCASSLAGGTYDSGNTIYFGEGSWLTVV.

This clonotype appeared a few times. The chain combines TRBV5-1 with TRBJ2-7, with D possibly TRBD2 on 7 matching bases. The CDR3 runs 14 residues. In germline, CDR1 is SGHRS, CDR2 YFSETQ. Trimming cost V 4 bases and J 2 bases, with 13 bases left between them. The CDR3 DNA reads as TGCGCCAGCAGCGGGGGGGCAGGCACCTACGAGCAGTACTTC. Translated: CASSGGAGTYEQYF.

There are many counts of this clonotype. The chain has TRBV25-1 and TRBJ2-2, with TRBD2 as a possible D gene (5 bases). V shed 8 bases and J shed 7 bases, with 20 bases lying between them. The CDR3 covers 15 residues. The germline gives CDR1 MGHDK, CDR2 SYGVNS. The CDR3 protein is CASAGRAAVGGELFF. In DNA form, the CDR3 reads TGTGCCAGCGCAGGTCGAGCGGCAGTCGGCGGGGAGCTGTTTTTT.

The genes are TRBV4-1 and TRBJ2-7; perhaps TRBD1 as D (6 bases). The CDR3 totals 14 residues. V was shortened by 2 bases and J by 2 bases, with 10 bases between the two germline ends. Germline lookup yields CDR1 MGHRA and CDR2 YSYEKL. This CDR3 is CASSQLQGPYEQYF. The CDR3 nucleotides read TGCGCCAGCAGCCAATTACAGGGACCCTACGAGCAGTACTTC.

This clonotype has a count of ten or more. The genes are TRBV4-2 and TRBJ2-1; 7 positions agree with TRBD1. CDR1 and CDR2 (germline): LGHNA, YNFKEQ. The CDR3 covers 15 residues. V trimming: 2 bases; J trimming: 7 bases; junction bases outside the gene matches: 8. The CDR3 DNA reads as TGTGCCAGCAGCCAACCCGAGACAGGGATGAATGAGCAGTTCTTC. As protein: CASSQPETGMNEQFF.

This clonotype has just a few counts. This sequence joins TRBV5-1 and TRBJ2-6; no firm D call. The germline gives CDR1 SGHRS, CDR2 YFSETQ. The CDR3 extends over 15 amino acids. Between the trimmed V and J ends, which lost 0 bases and 0 bases, there was a span of 4 bases. The CDR3, as DNA: TGCGCCAGCAGCTTGGAGTTCTCTGGGGCCAACGTCCTGACTTTC. Translating it yields CASSLEFSGANVLTF.

This clonotype turned up a few times. The rearrangement joins TRBV3-1 to TRBJ2-3; 8 nucleotides agree with TRBD2. The germline CDR1 and CDR2 sequences are LGHDT and YNNKEL (reference sequence). The junction had 7 bases not matched to a gene; V was cut back by 0 bases and J by 8 bases. This CDR3 has 15 amino acids. The CDR3 sequence is CASSQESPGRGTQYF. The CDR3 nucleotides read TGTGCCAGCAGCCAAGAAAGCCCCGGGAGGGGTACGCAGTATTTT.